This T cell receptor (beta chain) was sequenced in a study of cytomegalovirus exposure and HLA in healthy donors listed by TCRdb under 2017. With regard to the full study: According to an earlier analysis of around 600 of the donors, 150 million to 200 million T cells yielded some 110 million unique TCR beta sequences and approximately 280 Gb of sequence data. An early release that covered about 600 HLA-typed donors contained around 300 gigabases of sequencing data and tens of millions of unique TCR sequences. Among the approximately 430 genotyped donors, more than 70% belonged to the genetic ancestry cluster associated with self-reported Caucasian donors. The study was designed to test whether signatures of past pathogen exposure could be identified by cataloging public T cell receptors. Using immunosequencing, the study profiled T cell repertoires from 550 to 750 subjects and related those repertoires to cytomegalovirus serostatus. Besides the first cohort of around 700 subjects, a separate validation cohort made up of over 95 different subjects was used. The study combined high-throughput TCR immunosequencing, statistical association of individual TCRs with disease status, and machine learning to predict cytomegalovirus infection status. In a later analysis, previously published TCR beta repertoires from some 640 donors were re-analyzed and high-resolution HLA genotyping was added so that TCR occurrence patterns could be studied. The later analysis used no new phenotypic data to find candidate immune exposures, relying instead on TCR beta sequences and their occurrence across donors. An earlier analysis of several hundred of the donors used high-throughput TCR beta sequencing to judge whether each TCR beta V gene segment behaved as functional or pseudogenic. Donor age, sex, ethnicity and CMV serostatus were compiled together with the repertoire data. A later genetic analysis used genome-wide SNP genotypes for 398 of the 666 donors, treating that subset as a discovery cohort. Every repertoire in the discovery cohort had been generated on one and the same sequencing platform. HLA typing included class I and class II loci at four-digit resolution. The number of donors typed differed by locus, with 629-630 for A, B, C, DRB1 and DQB1, roughly 520 for DQA1, approximately 580 for DPA1, and 472 for DPB1. Because of strong linkage in the cohort, a handful of DR-DQ haplotypes were treated as single units for association and clustering. Among a few hundred genotyped donors of the cohort, an average of approximately 230,000 unique TCR beta nucleotide sequences were sequenced per donor, roughly a sixth of them non-productive. The paper's findings and limits, for the study overall: The presence/absence analyses assumed that sequencing depth was roughly uniform across donors, and that assumption may not be true. Only TCR beta chains were sequenced in this cohort, and the absence of alpha or paired-chain data limited detectable features. The 87-base-pair reads could not distinguish some IMGT-functional V segments, including TRBV6-2 and TRBV6-3, so those segments were excluded. In both the original and validation cohorts, the classifier was reported to diagnose cytomegalovirus status with high specificity and sensitivity. According to a later analysis, parvovirus B19, influenza, CMV and Epstein-Barr virus appeared linked to several top co-occurrence clusters. In a later analysis, HLA-associated TCR beta chains showed more clonal expansion and lower generation probabilities than non-associated chains that were equally common. A further reported finding was that TCR beta sequences accurately predicted the HLA-A and HLA-B alleles for most subjects in the first cohort. Specific HLA alleles were associated with 15,000 to 20,000 TCR beta sequences at a false discovery rate of 0.05 in a later analysis. Assigning TCR associations to individual alleles was difficult when HLA alleles, especially DR and DQ, strongly co-occurred. Because HLA typing was missing for some donors at each locus, association tests included only the typed subset. In a later analysis, the rate of TCR association differed among HLA loci, with DRB1 alleles having the most associated TCRs and HLA-C alleles having the fewest. A few of the identified cytomegalovirus-associated TCR beta chains were confirmed in vitro to be specific for cytomegalovirus antigens. It was suggested by the authors that the approach could potentially be generalized to other disease states and immunological phenotypes. An association between a missense DCLRE1C variant and V-gene and J-gene trimming of TCR beta chains was found in a later genetic analysis and replicated in an independent cohort. In a later analysis, most CMV-associated TCR beta chains were found to appear HLA-restricted, with HLA associations seemingly driven largely by CMV exposure. For the cohort, immune exposure information was limited to CMV serostatus. Over 15 rarely observed V segments, including chromosome 9 orphons, were excluded from the earlier analysis of some 590 of the donors because counts were too low. Linkage disequilibrium might explain the correlated functional status among segregating V segments, but an unknown experimental factor could not be excluded. In a later genetic analysis, fewer N-insertions in productive TCRs were reported among donors in an Asian-associated ancestry cluster than the approximately 670-donor mean. A cluster of highly shared sequence variants was judged likely to be a technical artifact of the sequencing pipeline. In an earlier analysis of some 500 of the donors, most TCR beta V segments appeared in productive rearrangements about 90% or about 30% of the time, broadly matching IMGT annotations. In the study, 150 to 200 TCR beta chains were listed as associated with cytomegalovirus. While some public TCRs were present in many individuals, most TCR sequences turned up only very rarely across donors.

The CDR3 runs 14 residues from the cysteine to the phenylalanine. Only the CDR3 DNA is retained, 42 bases long and in frame from the first base. Between the V and J ends, shortened by 3 bases and 3 bases respectively, the junction contains 10 bases. The germline V gene yields SGDLS for CDR1 and YYNGEE for CDR2. In total, over 600 healthy bone marrow donors made up the cohort. All cohort members were sampled while nominally healthy, although unrecorded immune exposures were likely present. The donor was CMV seropositive and was included in the group of some 290 seropositive cohort members. A peripheral blood sample was provided by each donor, and peripheral blood mononuclear cells were used for TCR beta sequencing. The Qiagen DNeasy Blood Extraction Kit was used to extract genomic DNA from the blood cell samples. The library was made by the immunoSEQ multiplex PCR assay. A mixture of 60 forward primers for TCR Vbeta segments and 13 reverse primers for TCR Jbeta segments was used in the multiplex PCR. A multiplex PCR assay on genomic DNA amplified the CDR3 region of rearranged TCR beta genes. The amplified TCR beta libraries were sequenced on the Illumina HiSeq System as 87-base-pair reads. The paper's processing steps were these. A later analysis counted tens of millions of unique TCR beta chains across the 666 repertoires, and 10 million to 12 million of these chains were shared by at least two donors. Raw reads were error-corrected and collapsed into unique sequences with a nearest-neighbor algorithm that merged closely related sequences to remove PCR and sequencing errors. V, D and J gene segments were assigned by aligning CDR3 sequences to IMGT reference sequences. For a sequence to be retained, a match of at least six nucleotides was required to both a V gene segment and a J gene segment. Rearrangements were classified as productive when the CDR3 lacked stop codons and remained in frame with V and J, and all other rearrangements were classified as non-productive. Following IMGT convention, CDR3 was defined as the stretch from the second conserved V-encoded cysteine up to the conserved J-encoded phenylalanine. The earlier analysis of 450 to 750 of the donors excluded any sequence lacking an unambiguous match to a single V gene segment. An earlier analysis of just under 600 of the donors called V segments functional above 56.7% productive rearrangements and segregating when the between-donor standard deviation exceeded 5%. A statistical classification framework was built to diagnose cytomegalovirus status from the catalog of TCR beta chain sequences. A later analysis assigned V and J genes by comparing TCR nucleotide sequences with IMGT/GENE-DB human TR gene sequences. In a later analysis, CDR3 sequences and most-parsimonious VDJ recombination scenarios were assigned using the TCRdist pipeline. In a later analysis, every TCR beta chain was defined by the combination of its CDR3 amino acid sequence and its V-gene family, and reads without a unique V-gene family were dropped. In a later analysis, some 600 highly shared, low-generation-probability nucleotide sequences were removed to address suspected cross-contamination and a sequencing artifact. In a later analysis, a clonal expansion index was calculated for each public chain from normalized within-repertoire ranks of inferred template counts. In a later analysis, generation probabilities were computed using a VDJ recombination model fitted to out-of-frame rearrangements, and the results were checked against IGoR. Hypergeometric tests were used in a later analysis to score TCR-TCR, TCR-HLA and TCR-CMV co-occurrence, with a repertoire-size bias correction applied to the TCR pairs. To estimate false discovery rates, a later analysis permuted the HLA or CMV assignments 20 times. In a later analysis, co-occurring TCRs were grouped with DBSCAN, and TCRdist sequence similarity was added when clustering was performed within HLA-allele-positive subsets. Repertoires with fewer than 30,000 or more than 120,000 public chains were left out of co-occurrence clustering, as were four to six repertoires with anomalous nucleotide sharing. Sourced from immuneACCESS, this table was stored by TCRdb with only in-frame sequences that have V and J called. A share of the clones is absent; for the studies checked, an unresolved V gene accounts for under half, and the remainder has no known explanation. D and trimming come from the DNA, and the V and J calls and clone size come from that table. Present in this sample are around 110,000 clones, about four fifths of which were seen just once. 22% of the sample is in the top ten clones.

As regards this clone: The specificity of this receptor is unknown. No qualities accompany the bases; no much larger clone lies one base away.

The chain is assembled from TRBV9 and TRBJ2-1; no D segment can be confidently identified. Sequenced sample: PBMCs. The TCR comes from a man aged 30 to 45 in good health and CMV-seropositive. The DNA reads TGTGCCAGCAGCGCCCCTTCCCGCTACAATGAGCAGTTCTTC. It specifies CASSAPSRYNEQFF.